This note documents a single TCR beta chain sequence. Its antigen is not known. The data were taken from a study of T-cell reconstitution after alpha-beta-depleted transplantation in children. Findings of the study overall: Reports say that about two months after transplant, the alpha-beta T cells came out of several hundred graft clones that had expanded.

Germline V gives CDR1 MDHEN, CDR2 SYDVKM. The CDR3 has 19 amino acids. The V and J ends lost 0 bases and 4 bases, in that order; junction bases with no gene match: 15. This sample's TCRbeta library carried unique molecular identifier barcodes. TCRdb reanalysed the PCR reads using MiXCR and keeps one entry per CDR3 protein. The sample contains fewer than 450,000 distinct CDR3 sequences, 15% to 20% of which appear only once. This TCR was sampled from a male patient between 2 and 10 years old who had a stem cell transplant for acute lymphoblastic leukemia, so the T cells may come from the graft donor. The genes are TRBV28 and TRBJ2-7; 10 bases fit TRBD1. The material was PBMCs, mostly from graft donor cells, obtained 360 days after TCRalphabeta/CD19-depleted stem cell transplant. The CDR3 DNA sequence: TGTGCCAGCAGTTTATGGTGGGGGGGACAGGGGCCGGCAGGGTACGAGCAGTACTTC. Residues: CASSLWWGGQGPAGYEQYF.